The clone carrying this T cell receptor (beta chain) was counted between two and nine times. Its antigen is still unknown. This sample was taken from a study of T cell repertoires in cytomegalovirus infection. Whole-study context: CMV infection plus the matching HLA type was flagged by public TCR beta signatures.

TCRdb itself ran the reads through MiXCR, one entry per CDR3 protein. The sample lists hundreds of thousands of distinct CDR3 sequences, 30% to 35% occurring once. Losses at the gene ends were 4 bases for V and 0 bases for J; bases not matched to a gene: 8. The CDR3 is 16 amino acids. In germline, CDR1 is SEHNR, CDR2 FQNEAQ (reference sequence). The gene calls are TRBV7-9 and TRBJ1-1, with 7 bases that match TRBD1. The sequence derives from a human donor in good health (CMV status not recorded). Some clones in this sample may be carry-over from other donors' samples. The sample here was cultured CD8+ T cells from PBMCs, taken from culture after CMV antigen stimulation. For the CDR3, the DNA is TGTGCCAGCAGCTCCGACAGGGAGGTTATGAACACTGAAGCTTTCTTT. It is translated as CASSSDREVMNTEAFF.